This entry describes one TCR beta chain. Its specificity is unknown. The data were taken from a study of identical twins. TCRdb re-called the 5' RACE reads with MiXCR, one entry per CDR3 protein. The table lists roughly 230,000 distinct CDR3 sequences, approximately 8.6% of them singletons. Study-level findings and limits: Models underestimated how often monozygotic twins shared out-of-frame TCR alpha. Abundant beta clonotypes from cord blood bore fewer insertions; memory repertoires lacked this pattern.

These data were also filed under a second study, of yellow fever vaccine responses in identical twins.

Sequences were obtained from CD8+ T cells sorted from blood. The clonotype originates from a woman younger than 30 in good health.

Here the CDR3 reads CSAKTGRETDTQYF. The CDR3 region has the DNA TGCAGTGCTAAGACCGGGAGGGAAACAGATACGCAGTATTTT. The chain has TRBV20-1 and TRBJ2-3, with 8 bases fitting TRBD2. V dropped 4 bases and J dropped 3; count of bases not matched to a gene: 6. Germline values: CDR1 DFQATT, CDR2 SNEGSKA (reference sequence). The CDR3 sequence is 14 residues long.